Listed here are 11 T cell receptor beta chains from one sample, sequenced in a study of T cell responses to AZD1222 COVID-19 vaccine. Here immunoSEQ multiplex PCR was the method, and the copy in TCRdb shows in-frame clones only, minus some. This sample carries more than 150,000 clones, 90% to 95% of them seen once, and the ten largest clones take 1.5%. The specimen comprised peripheral blood, sampled 28 days after the second AZD1222 dose. These TCRs come from an adult who received the AZD1222 COVID-19 vaccine.

The chain combines TRBV5-8 with TRBJ1-1, with D hard to call. The CDR3 is made up of 13 amino acids. The V end lost 3 bases, the J end lost 4 bases, and 10 bases lay between the germline ends. CDR1 and CDR2 from the germline V gene are SGHTS and YDEGEE. Here the CDR3 DNA reads TGTGCCAGCAGCTCGGACTCAGGCACTGAAGCTTTCTTT. It encodes CASSSDSGTEAFF.

This chain connects TRBV10-1 to TRBJ1-1, with no clear D. V gave up 2 bases and J gave up 5 bases, with 9 bases separating them. There are 13 residues in the CDR3. CDR1 is WNHNN, CDR2 SYGVQD, per germline (reference sequence). The CDR3 region is CASSEIGRTEAFF. In DNA form, the CDR3 reads TGCGCCAGCAGTGAGATCGGGAGGACTGAAGCTTTCTTT.

This rearrangement joins TRBV11-2 to TRBJ2-4; 7 positions match TRBD2. The CDR3 runs 18 residues. The germline V gene encodes CDR1 SGHAT and CDR2 FQNNGV. Trimming cost V 3 bases and J 5 bases; bases outside gene matches: 16. In nucleotides, the CDR3 is TGTGCCAGCAGCTTTACATATCATGGTGACGGGAGGCAAAACATTCAGTACTTC. It is translated as CASSFTYHGDGRQNIQYF.

This rearrangement joins TRBV7-2 to TRBJ1-1; D possibly corresponds to TRBD1 (6 bases). Trimming stripped 4 bases from V and 6 bases from J, with 18 bases between. Germline CDR1 and CDR2: SGHTA and FQGNSA. The CDR3 is made up of 15 amino acids. The CDR3 sequence is CASSSQGLQAAEAFF. CDR3 sequence (DNA): TGTGCCAGCAGCTCACAGGGCCTTCAAGCCGCTGAAGCTTTCTTT.

The V gene is TRBV6-4, the J gene TRBJ1-1; D remains unclear. Between the trimmed V and J ends, which lost 6 bases and 4 bases, there was a span of 15 bases. CDR1 and CDR2 (germline): MRHNA, SNTAGT. The CDR3 has 14 residues. This CDR3 reads CASRETPLSTEAFF. The CDR3 region has the DNA TGTGCCAGCAGGGAGACTCCTCTTAGCACTGAAGCTTTCTTT.

This chain joins TRBV30 and TRBJ1-6; D remains unclear. Germline loops: CDR1 GTSNPN, CDR2 SVGIG (reference sequence). V was clipped by 0 bases and J by 5 bases, with 5 bases between them. The CDR3 covers 13 residues. The chain's CDR3 is CAWSVQHNSPLHF. The CDR3 DNA follows: TGTGCCTGGAGTGTACAACATAATTCACCCCTCCACTTT.

The genes are TRBV5-1 and TRBJ2-7, with D unclear. Germline V lookup: CDR1 SGHRS, CDR2 YFSETQ. This CDR3 has 13 residues. Trimming stripped 1 base from V and 5 bases from J, with 10 bases between. CDR3 sequence: CASSLTDLNEQYF. The CDR3 DNA is TGCGCCAGCAGCTTGACCGACCTAAACGAGCAGTACTTC.

J is TRBJ2-5 and V is TRBV24-1; 12 bases are a match to TRBD2. This CDR3 spans 15 amino acids. After removal of 4 bases from V and 5 bases from J, the junction contained 4 bases not matched to a gene. Germline values: CDR1 KGHDR, CDR2 SFDVKD. The CDR3 loop is CATSDPGLAGETQYF. The DNA of the CDR3 is TGTGCCACCAGTGACCCCGGACTAGCGGGGGAGACCCAGTACTTC.

The chain employs TRBV7-8 and TRBJ1-1; D unclear. CDR3 length: 15 residues. The germline V and J ends were trimmed by 4 bases and 4 bases, with 16 bases remaining between them. Germline V gene sequence: CDR1 SGHVS, CDR2 FQNEAQ. Here the CDR3 reads CASSSRRRLSTEAFF. The CDR3 bases are TGTGCCAGCAGCTCCCGTCGGAGGTTGAGCACTGAAGCTTTCTTT.

This clone turned up a few times. The chain links TRBV7-9 to TRBJ1-2, with D maybe TRBD1 (5 bases). CDR1 is SEHNR and CDR2 is FQNEAQ in the germline V gene (reference sequence). The CDR3 runs to 12 residues. Trimming took 5 bases from V and 14 from J, leaving 18 bases between them. As DNA, the CDR3 is TGTGCCAGCAGCAGGGGAGGCAGGGCGGAGACCTTC. Protein sequence: CASSRGGRAETF.

CDR3 DNA: TGCGCCAGCAATTGCCGACGCGCAACTAATGAAAAACTGTTTTTT. This gives the protein CASNCRRATNEKLFF. The gene calls are TRBV10-1 and TRBJ1-4; D remains unclear. The CDR3 runs 15 residues. CDR1 is WNHNN and CDR2 is SYGVQD in the germline V gene (reference sequence). Trimming removed 7 bases from V and 0 bases from J, with 12 bases in between.